Presented here are 13 T cell receptor beta chains from one specimen sequenced in a study of T-cell reconstitution after alpha-beta-depleted transplantation in children. Unique molecular identifiers were built into the TCRbeta library. TCRdb analysed the PCR reads with MiXCR anew, one entry per CDR3 protein. The repertoire holds over 450,000 distinct CDR3 sequences, with approximately 10% as singletons. The material was PBMCs, obtained before TCRalphabeta/CD19-depleted stem cell transplant. These receptor sequences come from a child aged 2 to 10 with inherited bone marrow failure, due to receive a stem cell transplant.

There are many counts of this clonotype. The chain's CDR3 is CASSTGLAGENETQYF. For the CDR3, the DNA is TGTGCCAGCAGCACAGGACTAGCGGGAGAGAATGAGACCCAGTACTTC. The rearrangement links TRBV11-2 to TRBJ2-5; TRBD2 agrees at 13 bases. Germline V gene sequence: CDR1 SGHAT, CDR2 FQNNGV. The CDR3 spans 16 residues. V lost 5 bases to trimming and J lost 5 bases; unmatched junction nucleotides: 8.

This clonotype was found a few times. This chain connects TRBV30 to TRBJ1-2; 7 nucleotides match TRBD1. V lost 0 bases to trimming and J lost 6 bases; unmatched junction nucleotides: 4. Germline values: CDR1 GTSNPN, CDR2 SVGIG (reference sequence). The CDR3 sequence is 13 residues long. As DNA, the CDR3 is TGTGCCTGGAGTGTAGAGGGGGCAGATGGCTACACCTTC. This translates into CAWSVEGADGYTF.

The sample holds many counts of this clonotype. The J gene is TRBJ2-7, the V gene TRBV5-5, with D uncertain. Germline values: CDR1 SGHKS, CDR2 YYEKEE (reference sequence). V lost 5 bases and J 1 base, leaving 16 bases between the germline ends. The CDR3 is 15 residues long. The CDR3: CASRGRWASSYEQYF. The CDR3 DNA follows: TGTGCCAGCAGGGGTCGTTGGGCTTCTTCCTACGAGCAGTACTTC.

This clonotype has a handful of counts. The rearrangement uses TRBV4-1 and TRBJ2-1, with a weak D call TRBD2 (6 bases). V shed 4 bases and J shed 0 bases, with 16 bases lying between them. This CDR3 has 17 residues. Germline CDR1 is MGHRA and CDR2 is YSYEKL. The CDR3 region is CASSRQWSGSSYNEQFF. The CDR3 bases are TGCGCCAGCAGCCGCCAGTGGTCCGGGAGCTCCTACAATGAGCAGTTCTTC.

This clonotype was observed at least ten times. J is TRBJ2-1 and V is TRBV4-2; 11 bases are shared with TRBD1. Looked up from germline, CDR1 is LGHNA and CDR2 is YNFKEQ. The CDR3 is 18 amino acids. V lost 2 bases and J lost 8; bases outside the gene matches: 14. CDR3 in DNA: TGTGCCAGCAGCCAAAGAATGTTCGGGACAGGGGGTAGGTATGAGCAGTTCTTC. Amino acids: CASSQRMFGTGGRYEQFF.

This clonotype has a count of ten or more. The genes are TRBV6-5 and TRBJ2-3; D not certain. This CDR3 spans 16 amino acids. V was trimmed by 4 bases and J by 1 base, leaving 15 bases between them. Germline V lookup: CDR1 MNHEY, CDR2 SVGAGI. The chain's CDR3 is CASSFGDWSGTDTQYF. The CDR3 bases are TGTGCCAGCAGTTTTGGAGACTGGTCTGGCACAGATACGCAGTATTTT.

This clonotype was observed a few times. The chain employs TRBV27 and TRBJ2-7, with 9 bases fitting TRBD1. Per germline, CDR1 MNHEY and CDR2 SMNVEV (reference sequence). CDR3 length equals 16 residues. V dropped 3 bases and J dropped 7; count of bases not matched to a gene: 13. The CDR3 DNA sequence: TGTGCCAGCAGTTTTCTCGGGTCACAGGGGGCGCGGGAGCAGTACTTC. Its translation is CASSFLGSQGAREQYF.

This clonotype was found many times. This chain joins TRBV4-3 and TRBJ1-2; D unresolved. The CDR3 sequence is 15 residues long. Trimming took 4 bases from V and 4 from J, leaving 16 bases between them. The germline gives CDR1 LGHNA, CDR2 YSLEER. The CDR3 reads CASSLEEVGGYGYTF. CDR3 nucleotides: TGCGCCAGCAGCCTTGAGGAGGTCGGTGGCTATGGCTACACCTTC.

In its sample, this clonotype was seen many times. The chain has TRBV7-8 and TRBJ2-1; 8 nucleotides line up with TRBD2. CDR1 is SGHVS, CDR2 FQNEAQ, per germline. This CDR3 has 12 residues. With 4 bases clipped from V and 13 bases from J, the junction kept 6 bases outside the gene matches. The CDR3, as DNA: TGTGCCAGCAGCTGGTTAAGCGGGAGACAGTTCTTC. Translating gives CASSWLSGRQFF.

This sequence joins TRBV28 and TRBJ1-6, with TRBD1 matching 9 bases. This CDR3 region has 15 residues. The germline gives CDR1 MDHEN, CDR2 SYDVKM. The trim removed 5 bases at V and 10 bases at J, leaving 9 bases unmatched. CDR3 DNA sequence: TGTGCCAGCAGTCCTTCGGGACAGGGAGAATCACCCCTCCACTTT. Translating gives CASSPSGQGESPLHF. The whole variable domain, filled in from reference TRBV28 and TRBJ1-6, reads DVKVTQSSRYLVKRTGEKVFLECVQDMDHENMFWYRQDPGLGLRLIYFSYDVKMKEKGDIPEGYSVSREKKERFSLILESASTNQTSMYLCASSPSGQGESPLHFGNGTRLTVT.

This clonotype was detected many times. This chain links TRBV7-8 with TRBJ2-1; 11 positions agree with TRBD1. The CDR3 is made up of 15 amino acids. Germline lookup yields CDR1 SGHVS and CDR2 FQNEAQ. J gave up 6 bases and V 3 bases, and 4 bases lay outside the gene matches. CDR3 DNA: TGTGCCAGCAGCTTGGGACAGGGGGGAACCAATGAGCAGTTCTTC. This codes for CASSLGQGGTNEQFF.

This clonotype was seen repeatedly, ten times or more. The CDR3 DNA reads as TGTGCCAGCAGTTTAAGCGTAAAAGAATATGAGCAGTTCTTC. It specifies CASSLSVKEYEQFF. The chain uses TRBV12-3 or TRBV12-4 and TRBJ2-1; unclear D gene. This CDR3 has 14 amino acids. Trimming cost V 2 bases and J 8 bases, with 13 bases left between them.

Many counts were recorded for this clonotype. CDR3: CASSYRDLPQDTQYF. CDR3 bases: TGCGCCAGCAGCTACCGGGACTTGCCACAAGATACGCAGTATTTT. V and J are TRBV5-1 and TRBJ2-3, with D tentatively TRBD2 (6 bases). Germline assignment: CDR1 SGHRS and CDR2 YFSETQ. CDR3 length equals 15 residues. Between the trimmed V and J ends, which lost 3 bases and 5 bases, there was a span of 16 bases.